This T cell receptor beta chain was retrieved from a study of a mutant IDH1 vaccine in newly diagnosed glioma. Clones were read by immunoSEQ multiplex PCR, and TCRdb kept only the in-frame ones, dropping some. The data contain tens of thousands of clones, 65% of them seen just once; the ten biggest clones take up about 5%. Germline V gene lookup returns CDR1 GTSNPN and CDR2 SVGIG (reference sequence). This CDR3 is built from 13 residues. V gave up 4 bases and J gave up 0 bases; unmatched junction bases: 0. About this clone: Its antigen is still unknown.

Specified time point: week 47, end of study. Doses comprised 300 ug of mutant IDH1 20-mer peptide each, plus topical imiquimod. Astrocytomas that were new, WHO grade 3 or 4, IDH1-mutant and ATRX-lost were present in the donors. The chain joins TRBV30 to TRBJ2-1, with 7 bases that match TRBD2. The sequences come from peripheral blood mononuclear cells (PBMCs), collected from a glioma patient whose treatment included an IDH1 peptide vaccine. The source of this sequence is a man aged 35-49 years with glioma. Some clones in this sample may be carry-over from other donors' samples. For the CDR3, the DNA is TGTGCCTGGACGGGGGGCTCCTACAATGAGCAGTTCTTC. Protein product: CAWTGGSYNEQFF.